Below, 10 T cell receptor beta chains from the same sample are listed, as sequenced in a study of CD8+ T cells in alopecia areata. RNA extraction and reverse transcription yielded cDNA as sequencing template. This table comes from immunoSEQ multiplex PCR, and its TCRdb copy is limited to in-frame clones, with some not included. This table holds some 100,000 clones, 55% to 80% found once. Sequenced input: CD4+ T cells sorted from blood. The receptors derive from a human donor in good health.

The CDR3 DNA reads TGCGCCAGCAGCTTCCCCCCGGGACTAGCGGGGGCCGTATTCTCTGGGGCCAACGTCCTGACTTTC. Translated: CASSFPPGLAGAVFSGANVLTF. The chain has TRBV5-1 and TRBJ2-6; 14 bases match TRBD2. The CDR3 totals 22 residues. The V gene's germline CDR1 is SGHRS and CDR2 YFSETQ. V gave up 2 bases and J gave up 0 bases; unmatched junction bases: 13.

The chain uses TRBV6-1 and TRBJ2-3; TRBD2 is a possible D gene (6 bases). The CDR3 loop spans 14 amino acids. Per the germline V gene, CDR1 is MNHNS and CDR2 is SASEGT. Trimming cost V 6 bases and J 0 bases, with 10 bases left between them. DNA for the CDR3: TGTGCCAGCAGGACTAGAGAGAGCACAGATACGCAGTATTTT. Amino acids: CASRTRESTDTQYF.

The gene calls are TRBV29-1 and TRBJ1-4; D remains ambiguous. CDR3 length: 13 amino acids. Trimming removed 6 bases at V and 6 bases at J, with 14 bases between. Germline CDR1 reads SQVTM; CDR2 reads ANQGSEA. The DNA of the CDR3 is TGCAGCGTGAGGGAGTCCGTATATGAAAAACTGTTTTTT. This codes for CSVRESVYEKLFF.

The chain carries TRBV10-2 and TRBJ2-1; D uncertain. The V end lost 2 bases, the J end lost 7 bases, and 3 bases lay between the germline ends. The CDR3 consists of 11 residues. Germline V CDR1 and CDR2: WSHSY, SAAADI. The CDR3 protein is CASSEENEQFF. Here the CDR3 DNA reads TGCGCCAGCAGTGAGGAGAATGAGCAGTTCTTC.

This clone was observed a few times. The genes are TRBV30 and TRBJ1-2; D is unresolved. This CDR3 comprises 13 residues. Trimming left V 2 bases short and J 5 bases short, with 12 bases between. The V gene's germline CDR1 is GTSNPN and CDR2 SVGIG (reference sequence). DNA of the CDR3: TGTGCCTGGAGTAAGGCAGCTATATATGGCTACACCTTC. Encoded protein: CAWSKAAIYGYTF.

The chain couples TRBV29-1 to TRBJ1-3; maybe TRBD1 (5 bases). Germline lookup yields CDR1 SQVTM and CDR2 ANQGSEA. Trimming left V 7 bases short and J 0 bases short, with 10 bases between. The CDR3 sequence is 13 residues long. CDR3 DNA sequence: TGCAGCGCGGGGGGGAGCTCTGGAAACACCATATATTTT. Translating gives CSAGGSSGNTIYF. The entire variable domain, with the rest obtained from reference TRBV29-1 and TRBJ1-3, is as follows: SAVISQKPSRDICQRGTSLTIQCQVDSQVTMMFWYRQQPGQSLTLIATANQGSEATYESGFVIDKFPISRPNLTFSTLTVSNMSPEDSSIYLCSAGGSSGNTIYFGEGSWLTVV.

CDR3 DNA: TGCGCCAGCAGCCAGGGGGGGGCGGTGACAGGGCTCAATCAGCCCCAGCATTTT. It specifies CASSQGGAVTGLNQPQHF. The V and J genes are TRBV4-1 and TRBJ1-5; 7 nucleotides align to TRBD1. Germline V CDR1 and CDR2: MGHRA, YSYEKL. The ends lost 3 bases at V and 3 bases at J; junction bases unmatched: 14. The CDR3 is 18 residues long.

The chain recombines TRBV5-6 with TRBJ2-5; D is unresolved. The CDR3 has 11 residues. V dropped 2 bases and J dropped 6 bases, with 5 bases sitting between them. Germline V gene sequence: CDR1 SGHDT, CDR2 YYEEEE. The CDR3 is CASSFGKTQYF. The CDR3 nucleotides read TGTGCCAGCAGCTTTGGGAAGACCCAGTACTTC.

This CDR3 is CAWSAGFQETQYF. The CDR3 DNA follows: TGTGCCTGGAGTGCCGGCTTCCAAGAGACCCAGTACTTC. The chain employs TRBV30 and TRBJ2-5, with unresolved D. CDR3 size: 13 residues. V shed 1 base and J shed 1 base, with 7 bases lying between them. Germline-derived CDR1 and CDR2 are GTSNPN and SVGIG (reference sequence).

This chain connects TRBV15 to TRBJ1-5; TRBD1 matches 8 bases. Germline CDR1 LNHNV, CDR2 YYDKDF (reference sequence). V lost 3 bases and J lost 6; bases outside the gene matches: 7. The CDR3 runs 15 residues. The CDR3 nucleotides are TGTGCCACCAGCAGTTTAGGACAGGGTATTCAGCCCCAGCATTTT. Protein product: CATSSLGQGIQPQHF.